This is a list of T cell receptor beta chains from one sample in a study of regulatory T cells in long-lasting Graves disease. TCRdb passed the multiplex PCR reads through MiXCR, listing each CDR3 protein once. The sample has 360,000 or so distinct CDR3 sequences, around 15% seen once. The sample was also linked to a second study, of T cells in Graves' hyperthyroidism and ophthalmopathy.

Material: peripheral blood mononuclear cells (PBMCs), obtained at new diagnosis, from a patient treated with antithyroid drugs. These receptors were obtained from a woman aged 18 to 35 with Graves disease. Both conserved end residues are part of each CDR3. Only part of the rows carry a size: once, few, many, or a class if the clone is expanded.

j_gene: TRBJ2-5
v_gene: TRBV11-1
abundance: many
len: 15
CDR3aa: CASSHRAPIEETQYF

j_gene: TRBJ2-1
v_gene: TRBV5-1
abundance: many
len: 15
CDR3aa: CASSLQDRGKNEQFF

j_gene: TRBJ1-3
v_gene: TRBV5-1
abundance: many
len: 14
CDR3aa: CASSSGGAGNTIYF

j_gene: TRBJ1-2
v_gene: TRBV20-1
abundance: many
len: 13
CDR3aa: CSAHIRRSYGYTF

j_gene: TRBJ1-2
v_gene: TRBV6-5
abundance: .
len: 13
CDR3aa: CASSYDIAGGYTF

j_gene: TRBJ2-7
v_gene: TRBV2
abundance: many
len: 11
CDR3aa: CASTRTGEQYF

j_gene: TRBJ1-3
v_gene: TRBV3-1
abundance: few
len: 15
CDR3aa: CASGQEVLSGNTIYF

j_gene: TRBJ2-3
v_gene: TRBV13
abundance: many
len: 15
CDR3aa: CASSSAQKYTDTQYF

j_gene: TRBJ1-1
v_gene: TRBV7-2
abundance: many
len: 18
CDR3aa: CASSPTTTGPRVDTEAFF

j_gene: TRBJ1-1
v_gene: TRBV20-1
abundance: many
len: 13
CDR3aa: CSAASGPRTEAFF

j_gene: TRBJ2-1
v_gene: TRBV11-2
abundance: many
len: 12
CDR3aa: CASSLRSREQFF

j_gene: TRBJ2-3
v_gene: TRBV6-1
abundance: .
len: 15
CDR3aa: CATGFGRTRTDTQYF

j_gene: TRBJ2-5
v_gene: TRBV15
abundance: .
len: 14
CDR3aa: CATSSGAGGPTQYF

j_gene: TRBJ2-5
v_gene: TRBV2
abundance: many
len: 15
CDR3aa: CASSEDGRGTETQYF

j_gene: TRBJ2-7
v_gene: TRBV27
abundance: .
len: 14
CDR3aa: CASSLVVGGNEQYF

j_gene: TRBJ2-5
v_gene: TRBV5-1
abundance: many
len: 13
CDR3aa: CASSLVAQETQYF

j_gene: TRBJ2-5
v_gene: TRBV5-1
abundance: few
len: 15
CDR3aa: CASSRTSGGGKTQYF

j_gene: TRBJ2-1
v_gene: TRBV28
abundance: many
len: 13
CDR3aa: CASSLVAGEVQFF

j_gene: TRBJ1-1
v_gene: TRBV3-1
abundance: many
len: 15
CDR3aa: CASSQGQGLNTEAFF

j_gene: TRBJ1-2
v_gene: TRBV7-9
abundance: .
len: 13
CDR3aa: CASSKGSLYGYTF

j_gene: TRBJ1-5
v_gene: TRBV6-1
abundance: .
len: 13
CDR3aa: CASRGASNQPQHF

j_gene: TRBJ1-1
v_gene: TRBV20-1
abundance: few
len: 16
CDR3aa: CSARDPTGAPNTEAFF

j_gene: TRBJ2-3
v_gene: TRBV28
abundance: many
len: 15
CDR3aa: CASGTSGRPPDTQYF

j_gene: TRBJ2-7
v_gene: TRBV7-2
abundance: .
len: 14
CDR3aa: CASSLGRYTTEQYF

j_gene: TRBJ2-1
v_gene: TRBV18
abundance: .
len: 15
CDR3aa: CASSPLSSSYNEQFF

j_gene: TRBJ2-7
v_gene: TRBV27
abundance: .
len: 13
CDR3aa: CASSLTGAREQYF

j_gene: TRBJ1-5
v_gene: TRBV28
abundance: once
len: 19
CDR3aa: CASSFPGQACESLNQPQHF

j_gene: TRBJ1-2
v_gene: TRBV6-1
abundance: .
len: 14
CDR3aa: CASTHQSVGYGYTF

j_gene: TRBJ1-5
v_gene: TRBV6-1
abundance: .
len: 14
CDR3aa: CASSGGAGHQPQHF

j_gene: TRBJ1-1
v_gene: TRBV3-1
abundance: many
len: 16
CDR3aa: CASSALEGKGSTEAFF

j_gene: TRBJ2-5
v_gene: TRBV4-1
abundance: .
len: 14
CDR3aa: CASSQRWHRETQYF

j_gene: TRBJ2-7
v_gene: TRBV12-3/TRBV12-4
abundance: many
len: 14
CDR3aa: CASRSQGGSYEQYF

j_gene: TRBJ1-2
v_gene: TRBV24-1
abundance: many
len: 15
CDR3aa: CATSDLRTGKYGYTF

j_gene: TRBJ1-3
v_gene: TRBV6-1
abundance: many
len: 16
CDR3aa: CASRLGQTNSGNTIYF

j_gene: TRBJ2-1
v_gene: TRBV29-1
abundance: few
len: 12
CDR3aa: CSVGDGSYEQFF

j_gene: TRBJ1-5
v_gene: TRBV12-3/TRBV12-4
abundance: .
len: 14
CDR3aa: CASSWTGRGQPQHF